The 11 T cell receptor beta chains below come from one sample, sequenced in a study of beta chain features in type 1 diabetes. Whole-study findings and limits: In every one of the four CD4+ subsets, TCRB CDR3s were moderately but significantly shorter in Type 1 diabetes patients.

Since all of the isolated RNA was reverse transcribed, expressed TCRB transcripts were what got sequenced. Clones were read by immunoSEQ multiplex PCR, and TCRdb kept only the in-frame ones, dropping some. The sample contains about 160,000 clones, approximately 9% of which appear only once. The antigens of these receptors remain unknown. The sequenced sample consisted of central memory CD4+ T cells from blood. The receptors stem from a woman under 30 with type 1 diabetes.

The sample holds a few counts of this clone. The chain has TRBV18 and TRBJ2-1; no reliable D call. The germline gives CDR1 KGHSH, CDR2 LQKENI. V shed 5 bases and J shed 7 bases, with 9 bases lying between them. This CDR3 is built from 12 residues. CDR3 bases: TGTGCCAGCTCATCCTACTTAAATGAGCAGTTCTTC. Translating it yields CASSSYLNEQFF. Combining the CDR3 with reference TRBV18 and TRBJ2-1 gives the whole variable domain NAGVMQNPRHLVRRRGQEARLRCSPMKGHSHVYWYRQLPEEGLKFMVYLQKENIIDESGMPKERFSAEFPKEGPSILRIQQVVRGDSAAYFCASSSYLNEQFFGPGTRLTVL.

A few counts support this clone. The chain joins TRBV6-5 to TRBJ2-5; D not certain. The germline V gene has CDR1 MNHEY and CDR2 SVGAGI. There are 13 residues in the CDR3. Trimming took off 0 bases at V and 2 bases at J, with 4 bases between the two ends. The DNA of the CDR3 is TGTGCCAGCAGTTACTCCAGGCAAGAGACCCAGTACTTC. Translating it yields CASSYSRQETQYF.

This chain connects TRBV7-2 to TRBJ2-5; no definite D call. Per the germline V gene, CDR1 is SGHTA and CDR2 is FQGNSA. Deletions cut 5 bases from V and 5 bases from J, with 9 bases between. The CDR3 sequence is 12 residues long. The CDR3 region has the DNA TGTGCCAGCAGCCCCACCGGGGAGACCCAGTACTTC. This sequence encodes CASSPTGETQYF.

The chain has TRBV9 and TRBJ2-3; TRBD2 matches at 8 bases. The CDR3 sequence is 15 residues long. Trimming took 0 bases from V and 5 from J; bases not matched to a gene: 5. Germline V gene sequence: CDR1 SGDLS, CDR2 YYNGEE. Written as DNA, the CDR3 is TGTGCCAGCAGCGTAGCGGGGGGGCGGATAGATACGCAGTATTTT. Residues: CASSVAGGRIDTQYF.

In its sample, this clone was seen a few times. This chain links TRBV19 with TRBJ2-7; 8 nucleotides line up with TRBD1. This CDR3 is built from 13 residues. Per germline, CDR1 LNHDA and CDR2 SQIVND (reference sequence). Trimming took 8 bases from V and 3 from J; bases not matched to a gene: 6. CDR3 sequence (DNA): TGTGCCAGTTCCCGGGACAGGTTCTACGAGCAGTACTTC. Translated, it gives CASSRDRFYEQYF.

The genes are TRBV7-3 and TRBJ2-3, with 9 nucleotides matching TRBD2. V shed 5 bases and J 4 bases; nucleotides not matched to a gene: 7. The CDR3 is 15 residues long. Germline lookup yields CDR1 SGHTA and CDR2 FQGTGA. CDR3 in DNA: TGTGCCAGCAGCCCCGCGGCGGGAGGGCCAGATACGCAGTATTTT. This sequence encodes CASSPAAGGPDTQYF.

CDR3 region: CASSTQVTDTQYF. CDR3 DNA sequence: TGTGCCAGCAGTACCCAGGTCACAGATACGCAGTATTTT. The rearrangement joins TRBV11-3 to TRBJ2-3; no reliable D call. Trimming took 6 bases from V and 2 from J, leaving 9 bases between them. CDR1 and CDR2 from the germline V gene are SGHNT and YENEEA. The CDR3 covers 13 residues. The full variable domain, completed using reference TRBV11-3 and TRBJ2-3, is EAGVVQSPRYKIIEKKQPVAFWCNPISGHNTLYWYLQNLGQGPELLIRYENEEAVDDSQLPKDRFSAERLKGVDSTLKIQPAELGDSAVYLCASSTQVTDTQYFGPGTRLTVL.

This clone was seen more than once but under ten times. The chain links TRBV7-2 to TRBJ1-2, with D unclear. In germline, CDR1 is SGHTA, CDR2 FQGNSA. The CDR3 length is 14 residues. Trimming left V 8 bases short and J 4 bases short, with 17 bases between. CDR3 bases: TGTGCCAGCGGAATTCCGGGAACGCGCTATGGCTACACCTTC. It is translated as CASGIPGTRYGYTF.

This clone was found a few times. The chain recombines TRBV7-3 with TRBJ2-1; D unclear. The CDR3 sequence is 16 residues long. Germline CDR1 is SGHTA and CDR2 is FQGTGA. The V end lost 3 bases, the J end lost 1 base, and 13 bases lay between the germline ends. The DNA for the CDR3 is TGTGCCAGCAGCTTGTCCGGGTCTCTTTCCTACAATGAGCAGTTCTTC. The encoded protein is CASSLSGSLSYNEQFF.

The J gene is TRBJ1-2, the V gene TRBV7-2; TRBD1 aligns across 8 bases. Germline assignment: CDR1 SGHTA and CDR2 FQGNSA. The CDR3 consists of 17 residues. The junction had 11 bases not matched to a gene; V was cut back by 1 base and J by 4 bases. The CDR3 is CASSLDGTGVSGYGYTF. As DNA, the CDR3 is TGTGCCAGCAGCTTAGATGGGACAGGCGTATCCGGCTATGGCTACACCTTC.

The chain is built from TRBV21-1 and TRBJ2-3; TRBD1 is the table's D call and was not checked against the DNA. TRBV21-1 has pseudogene status. The CDR3 extends over 16 amino acids. CDR3 region: CASSKDRQKSTDTQYF. In DNA, the CDR3 is TGTGCCAGCAGCAAAGATCGCCAGAAATCCACAGATACGCAGTATTTT.